This T cell receptor beta chain emerged from a study of T cell responses to AZD1222 COVID-19 vaccine. Background on the study: Second-dose groups at about 4 or about 12 weeks were pooled.

Germline V gene sequence: CDR1 LGHDT, CDR2 YNNKEL (reference sequence). This CDR3 spans 15 amino acids. V shed 4 bases and J 7 bases; nucleotides not matched to a gene: 9. The assay was immunoSEQ multiplex PCR, and TCRdb's table has in-frame clones only and misses some. The sample records about 140,000 clones, almost 90% being singletons. This sequence was found in an adult in good health. The material sequenced was peripheral blood, taken on day 0 of AZD1222 vaccination. The rearrangement uses TRBV3-1 (or the pseudogene TRBV3-2) and TRBJ2-3, with TRBD2 identical over 9 bases. CDR3 protein: CASSPGTSSLNTQYF. CDR3 DNA sequence: TGTGCCAGCAGCCCCGGGACTAGCTCGTTGAATACGCAGTATTTT.